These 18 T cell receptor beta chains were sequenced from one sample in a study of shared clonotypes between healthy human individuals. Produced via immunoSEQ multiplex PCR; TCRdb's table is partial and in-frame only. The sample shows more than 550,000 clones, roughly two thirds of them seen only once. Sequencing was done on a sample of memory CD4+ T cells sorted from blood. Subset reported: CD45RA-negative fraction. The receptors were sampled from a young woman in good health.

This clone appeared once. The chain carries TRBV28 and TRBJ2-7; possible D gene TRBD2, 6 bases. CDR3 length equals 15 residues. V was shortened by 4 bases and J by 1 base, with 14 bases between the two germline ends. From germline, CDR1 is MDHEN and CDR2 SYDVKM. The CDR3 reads CASSSPGRTSYEQYF. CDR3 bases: TGTGCCAGCAGTTCGCCCGGGAGAACTTCCTACGAGCAGTACTTC.

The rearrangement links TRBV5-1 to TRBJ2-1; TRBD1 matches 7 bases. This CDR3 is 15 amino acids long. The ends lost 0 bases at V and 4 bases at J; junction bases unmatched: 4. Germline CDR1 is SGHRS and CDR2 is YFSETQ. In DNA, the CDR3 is TGCGCCAGCAGCTTGGTGACAGGGTCTTACAATGAGCAGTTCTTC. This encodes CASSLVTGSYNEQFF. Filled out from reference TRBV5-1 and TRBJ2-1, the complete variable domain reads KAGVTQTPRYLIKTRGQQVTLSCSPISGHRSVSWYQQTPGQGLQFLFEYFSETQRNKGNFPGRFSGRQFSNSRSEMNVSTLELGDSALYLCASSLVTGSYNEQFFGPGTRLTVL.

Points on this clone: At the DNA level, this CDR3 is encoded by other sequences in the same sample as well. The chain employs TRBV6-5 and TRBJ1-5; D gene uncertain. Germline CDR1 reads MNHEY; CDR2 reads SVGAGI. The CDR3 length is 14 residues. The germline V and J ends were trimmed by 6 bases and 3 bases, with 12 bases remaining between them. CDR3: CASSPRRVNQPQHF. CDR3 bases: TGTGCCAGCAGCCCCAGACGGGTCAATCAGCCCCAGCATTTT.

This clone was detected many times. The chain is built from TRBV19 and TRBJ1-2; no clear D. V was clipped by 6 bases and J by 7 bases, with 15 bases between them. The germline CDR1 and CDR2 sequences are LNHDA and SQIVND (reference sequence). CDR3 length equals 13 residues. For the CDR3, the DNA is TGTGCCAGTAGGGAAGACTCGTACTCTGGCTACACCTTC. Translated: CASREDSYSGYTF.

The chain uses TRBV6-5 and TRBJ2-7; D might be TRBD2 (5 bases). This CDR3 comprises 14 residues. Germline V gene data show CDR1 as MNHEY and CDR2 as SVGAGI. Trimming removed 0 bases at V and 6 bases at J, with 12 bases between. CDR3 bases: TGTGCCAGCAGTTACTCACGAGGGCTGGGCGAGCAGTACTTC. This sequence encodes CASSYSRGLGEQYF.

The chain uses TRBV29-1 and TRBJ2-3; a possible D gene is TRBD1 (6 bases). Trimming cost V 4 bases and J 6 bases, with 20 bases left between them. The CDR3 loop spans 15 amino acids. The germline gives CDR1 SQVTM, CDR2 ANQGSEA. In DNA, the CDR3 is TGCAGCGTTGGGAAACCGGGCCAGGGGACGGATACGCAGTATTTT. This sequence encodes CSVGKPGQGTDTQYF.

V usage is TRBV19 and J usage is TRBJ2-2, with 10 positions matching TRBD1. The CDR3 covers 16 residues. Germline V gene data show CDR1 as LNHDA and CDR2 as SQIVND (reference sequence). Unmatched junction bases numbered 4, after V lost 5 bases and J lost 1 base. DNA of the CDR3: TGTGCCAGTAGTGGACAGGGGGTAGTGAACACCGGGGAGCTGTTTTTT. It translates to CASSGQGVVNTGELFF.

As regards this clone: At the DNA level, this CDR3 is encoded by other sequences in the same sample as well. The CDR3 loop reads CASSRYTDTQYF. The DNA for the CDR3 is TGTGCCAGCAGCCGATATACTGATACGCAGTATTTT. The rearrangement joins TRBV7-2 to TRBJ2-3; D gene ambiguous. The CDR3 runs to 12 residues. CDR1 is SGHTA and CDR2 is FQGNSA in the germline V gene. The V end lost 5 bases, the J end lost 6 bases, and 9 bases lay between the germline ends.

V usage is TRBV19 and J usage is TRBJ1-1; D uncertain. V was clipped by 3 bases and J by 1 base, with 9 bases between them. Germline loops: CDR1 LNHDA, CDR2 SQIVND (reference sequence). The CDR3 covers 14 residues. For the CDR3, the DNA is TGTGCCAGTAGTATTTATATAAAGAACACTGAAGCTTTCTTT. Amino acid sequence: CASSIYIKNTEAFF.

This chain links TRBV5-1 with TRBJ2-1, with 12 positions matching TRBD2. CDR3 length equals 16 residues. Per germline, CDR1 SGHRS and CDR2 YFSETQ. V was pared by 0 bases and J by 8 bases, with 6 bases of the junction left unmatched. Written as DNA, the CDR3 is TGCGCCAGCAGCTTGGGGGGACTAGCGGGTTACTATGAGCAGTTCTTC. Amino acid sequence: CASSLGGLAGYYEQFF.

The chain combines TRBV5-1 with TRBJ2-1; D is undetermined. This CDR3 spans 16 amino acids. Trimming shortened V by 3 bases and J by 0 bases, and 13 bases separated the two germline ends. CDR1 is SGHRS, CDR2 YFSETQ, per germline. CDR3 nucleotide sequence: TGCGCCAGCAGCTCACATCTAAGAAGCTCCTACAATGAGCAGTTCTTC. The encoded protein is CASSSHLRSSYNEQFF.

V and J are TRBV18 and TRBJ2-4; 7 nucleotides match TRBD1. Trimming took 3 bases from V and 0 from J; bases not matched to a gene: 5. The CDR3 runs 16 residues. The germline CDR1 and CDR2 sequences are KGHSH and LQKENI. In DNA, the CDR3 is TGTGCCAGCTCACCCGGGACAGCCATAGCCAAAAACATTCAGTACTTC. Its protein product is CASSPGTAIAKNIQYF.

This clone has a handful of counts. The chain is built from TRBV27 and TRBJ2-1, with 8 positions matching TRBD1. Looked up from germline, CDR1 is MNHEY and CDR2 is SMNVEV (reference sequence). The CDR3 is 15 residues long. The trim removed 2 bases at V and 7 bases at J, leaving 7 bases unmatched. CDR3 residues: CASSLGQGGGNEQFF. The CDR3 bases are TGTGCCAGCAGTTTAGGACAGGGAGGTGGTAATGAGCAGTTCTTC.

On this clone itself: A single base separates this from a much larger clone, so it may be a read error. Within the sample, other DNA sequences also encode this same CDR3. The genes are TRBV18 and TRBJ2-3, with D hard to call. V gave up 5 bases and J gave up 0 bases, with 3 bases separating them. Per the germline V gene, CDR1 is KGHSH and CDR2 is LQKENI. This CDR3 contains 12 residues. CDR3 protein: CASSFSTDTQYF. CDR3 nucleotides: TGTGCCAGCTCATTTAGCACAGATACGCAGTATTTT.

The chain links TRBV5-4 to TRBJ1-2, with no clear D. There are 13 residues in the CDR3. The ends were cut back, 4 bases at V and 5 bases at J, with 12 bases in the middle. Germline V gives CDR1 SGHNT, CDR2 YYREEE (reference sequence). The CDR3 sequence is CASSPDASYGYTF. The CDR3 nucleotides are TGTGCCAGCAGCCCCGATGCATCTTATGGCTACACCTTC.

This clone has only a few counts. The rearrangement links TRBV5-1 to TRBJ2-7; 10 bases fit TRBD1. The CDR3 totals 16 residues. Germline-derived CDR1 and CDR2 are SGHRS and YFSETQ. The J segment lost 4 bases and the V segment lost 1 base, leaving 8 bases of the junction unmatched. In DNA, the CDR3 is TGCGCCAGCAGCTTGCCCCGGACAGGGGGAATTTACGAGCAGTACTTC. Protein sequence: CASSLPRTGGIYEQYF.

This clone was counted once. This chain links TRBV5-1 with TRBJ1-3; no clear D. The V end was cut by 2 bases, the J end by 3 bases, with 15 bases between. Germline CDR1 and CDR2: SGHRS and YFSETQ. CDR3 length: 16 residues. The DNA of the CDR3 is TGCGCCAGCAGCTTAGTTGGGGTGGAGGATGGAAACACCATATATTTT. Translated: CASSLVGVEDGNTIYF.

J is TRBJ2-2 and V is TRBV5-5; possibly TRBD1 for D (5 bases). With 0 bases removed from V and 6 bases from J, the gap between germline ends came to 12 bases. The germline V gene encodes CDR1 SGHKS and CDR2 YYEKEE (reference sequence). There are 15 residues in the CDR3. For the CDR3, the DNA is TGTGCCAGCAGCTTGGCCCCCAGGGCTGCCGGGGAGCTGTTTTTT. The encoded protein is CASSLAPRAAGELFF.